The entry that follows covers one TCR beta chain sequence. Antigen unknown. Combined were second doses at about 4 or about 12 weeks. Sequencing was performed with immunoSEQ multiplex PCR; in TCRdb, only in-frame clones are kept and a portion is missing. This table has approximately 130,000 clones, around 89% appearing once. The data were taken from a study of T cell responses to AZD1222 COVID-19 vaccine. Findings of the study overall: The donor cohort was predominantly white British with a female majority, and clonal diversity may have been underestimated.

V was clipped by 3 bases and J by 9 bases, with 15 bases between them. This CDR3 has 14 amino acids. CDR1 KGHSH and CDR2 LQKENI come from the germline V gene. The genes are TRBV18 and TRBJ2-4; D is possibly TRBD1 (6 bases). The sequence was collected from an adult who received the AZD1222 COVID-19 vaccine. This specimen consisted of peripheral blood, obtained 28 days after the second AZD1222 dose. This CDR3 is CASSPQGYRSIQYF. In nucleotides, the CDR3 is TGTGCCAGCTCACCCCAGGGGTATAGGAGCATTCAGTACTTC.